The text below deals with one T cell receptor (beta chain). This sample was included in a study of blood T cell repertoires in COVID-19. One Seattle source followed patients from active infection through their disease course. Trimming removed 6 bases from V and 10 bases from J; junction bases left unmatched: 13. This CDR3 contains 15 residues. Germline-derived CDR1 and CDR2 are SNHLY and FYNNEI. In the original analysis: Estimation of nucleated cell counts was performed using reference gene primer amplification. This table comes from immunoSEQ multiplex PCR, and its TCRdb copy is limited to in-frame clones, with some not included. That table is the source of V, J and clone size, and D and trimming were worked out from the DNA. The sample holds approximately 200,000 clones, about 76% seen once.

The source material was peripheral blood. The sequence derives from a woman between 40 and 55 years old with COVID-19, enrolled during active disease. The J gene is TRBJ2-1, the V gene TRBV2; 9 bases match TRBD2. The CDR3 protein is CASRLGTSRGGEQFF. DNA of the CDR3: TGTGCCAGCAGACTTGGGACTAGCCGTGGCGGGGAGCAGTTCTTC.